The 13 T cell receptor beta chains listed next were all sequenced from one sample in a study of blood T cell repertoires in COVID-19. Profiling relied on immunoSEQ multiplex PCR, and the TCRdb table lists in-frame clones only, not all of them. The repertoire holds about 58,000 clones, with 80% to 90% as singletons. Input material: peripheral blood. These receptors originate from a woman aged 70-85 years with active COVID-19.

The genes are TRBV4-2 and TRBJ2-7, with TRBD2 as a possible D gene (6 bases). Germline assignment: CDR1 LGHNA and CDR2 YNFKEQ. The CDR3 loop spans 12 amino acids. V gave up 6 bases and J gave up 6 bases, with 12 bases separating them. In nucleotides, the CDR3 is TGTGCCAGCAGTCGACTGGGAGGCGAGCAGTACTTC. Translation: CASSRLGGEQYF.

This chain links TRBV19 with TRBJ2-5; weak D call: TRBD2 (6 bases). V dropped 3 bases and J dropped 1 base, with 12 bases sitting between them. Germline-derived CDR1 and CDR2 are LNHDA and SQIVND (reference sequence). The CDR3 is made up of 15 amino acids. The CDR3 DNA reads as TGTGCCAGTAGTATTCTCGCTAGCGCCCAAGAGACCCAGTACTTC. Amino acid sequence: CASSILASAQETQYF.

V is TRBV6-2 or TRBV6-3 and J is TRBJ2-7; 7 bases match TRBD2. The ends lost 0 bases at V and 2 bases at J; junction bases unmatched: 13. Per germline, CDR1 MNHEY and CDR2 SVGEGT. This CDR3 spans 18 amino acids. In DNA form, the CDR3 reads TGTGCCAGCAGTTACTCGGGAGGTGGGAGGGCCAGGGCCTACGAGCAGTACTTC. The encoded protein is CASSYSGGGRARAYEQYF.

J is TRBJ2-2 and V is TRBV11-2; the match to TRBD2 covers 7 bases. The germline gives CDR1 SGHAT, CDR2 FQNNGV. The CDR3 is made up of 15 amino acids. The junction had 9 bases not matched to a gene; V was cut back by 6 bases and J by 5 bases. CDR3 amino acids: CASSSGLEVTGELFF. CDR3 in DNA: TGTGCCAGCAGTTCAGGACTAGAAGTAACCGGGGAGCTGTTTTTT. Supplemented by reference TRBV11-2 and TRBJ2-2, the full variable domain reads EAGVAQSPRYKIIEKRQSVAFWCNPISGHATLYWYQQILGQGPKLLIQFQNNGVVDDSQLPKDRFSAERLKGVDSTLKIQPAKLEDSAVYLCASSSGLEVTGELFFGEGSRLTVL.

This chain uses TRBV5-1 with TRBJ2-5; 9 bases map to TRBD1. The J segment lost 2 bases and the V segment lost 4 bases, leaving 0 bases of the junction unmatched. Per the germline V gene, CDR1 is SGHRS and CDR2 is YFSETQ. The CDR3 has 13 amino acids. The CDR3: CASSGQGQETQYF. CDR3 nucleotides: TGCGCCAGCAGCGGACAGGGGCAAGAGACCCAGTACTTC.

The J gene is TRBJ1-6, the V gene TRBV7-9, with 7 positions matching TRBD1. The V gene's germline CDR1 is SEHNR and CDR2 FQNEAQ (reference sequence). Germline trimming cut 1 base from V and 9 bases from J; bases unmatched to any gene: 9. This CDR3 is 16 amino acids long. CDR3 DNA sequence: TGTGCCAGCAGCTTAGAGTCGGGACAGAGTAGTTCACCCCTCCACTTT. It translates to CASSLESGQSSSPLHF.

This sequence joins TRBV28 and TRBJ1-3; TRBD1 matches 8 bases. Losses at the gene ends were 6 bases for V and 1 base for J; bases not matched to a gene: 5. Germline lookup yields CDR1 MDHEN and CDR2 SYDVKM. The CDR3 has 15 amino acids. The CDR3 loop reads CASRAGGPSGNTIYF. The CDR3 DNA sequence: TGTGCCAGCAGGGCAGGGGGCCCATCTGGAAACACCATATATTTT.

For this clone: A junction end diverges from the germline sequence, so it may reflect a read error. The chain recombines TRBV9 with TRBJ2-6, with TRBD1 matching 7 bases. Germline V gene data show CDR1 as SGDLS and CDR2 as YYNGEE. This CDR3 has 18 amino acids. This chain's CDR3 is CASSAGDRANAGANVPTF. The DNA for the CDR3 is TGTGCCAGCAGCGCCGGTGACAGGGCAAACGCTGGGGCCAACGTCCCGACTTTC.

The chain is built from TRBV10-3 and TRBJ1-6; D ambiguous. The CDR3 has 15 amino acids. The V and J ends lost 2 bases and 7 bases respectively, with 12 bases between them. Germline V lookup: CDR1 ENHRY, CDR2 SYGVKD. This CDR3 reads CAISEEGRLNSPLHF. The CDR3 coding sequence is TGTGCCATCAGTGAGGAAGGCAGGCTCAATTCACCCCTCCACTTT.

The chain combines TRBV2 with TRBJ2-5; D is ambiguous. The CDR3 spans 12 residues. Germline V gene lookup returns CDR1 SNHLY and CDR2 FYNNEI. The V end was cut by 8 bases, the J end by 4 bases, with 11 bases between. The CDR3 sequence: CASLGPGETQYF. In DNA form, the CDR3 reads TGTGCCAGCCTCGGTCCGGGAGAGACCCAGTACTTC. The whole variable domain, filled in from reference TRBV2 and TRBJ2-5, reads EPEVTQTPSHQVTQMGQEVILRCVPISNHLYFYWYRQILGQKVEFLVSFYNNEISEKSEIFDDQFSVERPDGSNFTLKIRSTKLEDSAMYFCASLGPGETQYFGPGTRLLVL.

This clone appeared a single time. The V call is TRBV6-5, the J call TRBJ1-6, with 9 bases identical to TRBD1. This CDR3 comprises 16 residues. CDR1 MNHEY and CDR2 SVGAGI come from the germline V gene. V shed 0 bases and J 7 bases; nucleotides not matched to a gene: 4. DNA of the CDR3: TGTGCCAGCAGTTACTCGGGACAGGGTAGGAATTCACCCCTCCACTTT. This gives the protein CASSYSGQGRNSPLHF.

The V and J genes are TRBV27 and TRBJ2-3; 13 positions agree with TRBD2. The germline V gene encodes CDR1 MNHEY and CDR2 SMNVEV (reference sequence). V gave up 6 bases and J gave up 4 bases; unmatched junction bases: 4. The CDR3 sequence is 15 residues long. Written as DNA, the CDR3 is TGTGCCAGCAGCTTACTAGCGGGAGGGGCAGATACGCAGTATTTT. Its protein is CASSLLAGGADTQYF.

This chain uses TRBV6-5 with TRBJ1-2; 8 nucleotides line up with TRBD1. Unmatched junction bases numbered 14, after V lost 6 bases and J lost 8 bases. The CDR3 runs 15 residues. Per the germline V gene, CDR1 is MNHEY and CDR2 is SVGAGI. This CDR3 is CASSYTGGQGNGYTF. For the CDR3, the DNA is TGTGCCAGCAGCTATACCGGCGGACAGGGTAACGGCTACACCTTC.